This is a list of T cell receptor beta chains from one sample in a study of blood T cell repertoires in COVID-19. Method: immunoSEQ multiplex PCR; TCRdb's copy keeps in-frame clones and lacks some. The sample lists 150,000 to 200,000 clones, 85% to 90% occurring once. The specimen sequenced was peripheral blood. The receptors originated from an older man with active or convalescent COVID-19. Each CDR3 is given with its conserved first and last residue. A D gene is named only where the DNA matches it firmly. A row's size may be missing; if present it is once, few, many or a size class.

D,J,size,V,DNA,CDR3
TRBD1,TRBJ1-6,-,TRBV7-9,TGTGCCAGCAGCCGCCGGGACAGCTATAATTCACCCCTCCACTTT,CASSRRDSYNSPLHF
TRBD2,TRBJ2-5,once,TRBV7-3,TGTGCCAGCAGTTCTCCTGGGAGGGTGGAGACCCAGTACTTC,CASSSPGRVETQYF
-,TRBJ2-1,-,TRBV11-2,TGTGCCAGCAGCCGCAACAGAGGGGAGCAGTTCTTC,CASSRNRGEQFF
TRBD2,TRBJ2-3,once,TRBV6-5,TGTGCCTGCAGGACTAGCGGGCCGTTAGATACGCAGTATTTT,CACRTSGPLDTQYF
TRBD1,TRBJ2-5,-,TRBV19,TGTGCCAGTAGCACCCTGCGGACAGGAGCCGGGGAGACCCAGTACTTC,CASSTLRTGAGETQYF
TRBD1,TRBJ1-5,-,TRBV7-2,TGTGCCAGCAGCTTAGACAGGGGTTATCAGCCCCAGCATTTT,CASSLDRGYQPQHF
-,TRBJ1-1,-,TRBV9,TGTGCCAGCAGCGTAGGGAGCGGGGAGGCGAACACTGAAGCTTTCTTT,CASSVGSGEANTEAFF
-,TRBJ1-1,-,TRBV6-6,TGTGCCAGCAGCCTTGACAGGAACACTGAAGCTTTCTTT,CASSLDRNTEAFF
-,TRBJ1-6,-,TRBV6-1,TGTGCCAGCAGTGGGGCCGGCGGGGCGCGATATTCACCCCTCCACTTT,CASSGAGGARYSPLHF
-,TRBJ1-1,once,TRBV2,TGTGCCAGCAGCGGGAATGAAGCTTTCTTT,CASSGNEAFF
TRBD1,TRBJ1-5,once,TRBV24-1,TGTGCCACCAGTTCTGGGACAGGGATTCAGCCCCAGCATTTT,CATSSGTGIQPQHF
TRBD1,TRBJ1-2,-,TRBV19,TGTGCCAGTAGTATAGTTGGGACAGGGGTTTTTAACTATGGCTACACCTTC,CASSIVGTGVFNYGYTF
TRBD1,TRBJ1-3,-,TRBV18,TGTGCCAACCGGGACAGCTCTGGAAACACCATATATTTT,CANRDSSGNTIYF
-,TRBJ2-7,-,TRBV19,TGTGCCAGTAGTATAGGCCCCCCAAGTACAGGACCCTACGAGCAGTACTTC,CASSIGPPSTGPYEQYF
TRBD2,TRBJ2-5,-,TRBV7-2,TGTGCCAGCAGCTTAGATCGGAGTGTCGGGGGGGGGACCCAGTACTTC,CASSLDRSVGGGTQYF
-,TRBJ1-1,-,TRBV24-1,TGTGCCACCAGTAACTCTTGGAACACTGAAGCTTTCTTT,CATSNSWNTEAFF
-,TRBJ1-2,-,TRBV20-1,TGCAGTGGGGGGGGGCAGGATGGCTACACCTTC,CSGGGQDGYTF
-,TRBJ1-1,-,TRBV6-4,TGTGCCTGGGGGGGCAGTCATGACACTGAAGCTTTCTTT,CAWGGSHDTEAFF
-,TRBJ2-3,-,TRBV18,TGTGCCAGCTCGAGGGACTTCACAGATACGCAGTATTTT,CASSRDFTDTQYF
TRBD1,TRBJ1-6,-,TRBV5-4,TGTGCCAGCACGATCTCGGGACAGGGTACCTATAATTCACCCCTCCACTTT,CASTISGQGTYNSPLHF
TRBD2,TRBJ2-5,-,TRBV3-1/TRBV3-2,TGTGCCAGCAGCCAAACGACTAGCGGGGAGACCCAGTACTTC,CASSQTTSGETQYF
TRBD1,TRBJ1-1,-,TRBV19,TGTGCCAGTAGTCCGGACGACAGGGACACTGAAGCTTTCTTT,CASSPDDRDTEAFF
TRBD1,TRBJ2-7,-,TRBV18,TGTGCCAGCTCACCACCTGGGACAGGGGGCTCCTACGAGCAGTACTTC,CASSPPGTGGSYEQYF
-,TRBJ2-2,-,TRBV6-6,TGTGCCAGCATCCACGGCCCTAGCGAGAACACCGGGGAGCTGTTTTTT,CASIHGPSENTGELFF
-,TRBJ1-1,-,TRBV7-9,TGTGCCAGCAGCGGATGGGGACTGGGAAACACTGAAGCTTTCTTT,CASSGWGLGNTEAFF
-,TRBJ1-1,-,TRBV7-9,TGTGCCAGCAGCTTAAGGACGGGAAACACTGAAGCTTTCTTT,CASSLRTGNTEAFF
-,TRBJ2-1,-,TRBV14,TGTGCCAGCAGCCAAGATTGGGCCAGGCTTCACAATGAGCAGTTCTTC,CASSQDWARLHNEQFF
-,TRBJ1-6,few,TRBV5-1,TGCGCCAGCAGCTTGGGTCAGGGCCTACCCCTCCACTTT,CASSLGQGLPLHF
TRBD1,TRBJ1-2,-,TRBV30,TGTGCCTGTCTCCAGGGGGCTAACTATGGCTACACCTTC,CACLQGANYGYTF
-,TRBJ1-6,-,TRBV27,TGTGCCAGCGCCCGGGGGGGTTCACCCCTCCACTTT,CASARGGSPLHF
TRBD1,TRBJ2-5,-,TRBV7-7,TGTGCCAGCAGCTCGGACAGGGGAGGAGAGACCCAGTACTTC,CASSSDRGGETQYF
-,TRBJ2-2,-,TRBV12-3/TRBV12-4,TGTGCCATCCGGGCCGGGGAGCTGTTTTTT,CAIRAGELFF
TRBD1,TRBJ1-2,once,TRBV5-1,TGCGCCAGCAGCTTCGGACAGGGACGGAGTGGCTACACCTTC,CASSFGQGRSGYTF
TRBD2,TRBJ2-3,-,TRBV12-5,TGTGCTAGTGGTCCCCTACGGACTAGCGGGGGCACAGATACGCAGTATTTT,CASGPLRTSGGTDTQYF
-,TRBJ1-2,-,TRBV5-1,TGCGCCAGCAGCAAGACTACCGAGTATGGCTACACCTTC,CASSKTTEYGYTF
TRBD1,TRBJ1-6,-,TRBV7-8,TGTGCCAGCAGCAGACAGGGAGGTTCACCCCTCCACTTT,CASSRQGGSPLHF
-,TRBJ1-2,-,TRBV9,TGTGCCAGCATTGGTCCAGGGTCGGGCTATGGCTACACCTTC,CASIGPGSGYGYTF
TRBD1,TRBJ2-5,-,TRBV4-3,TGCGCCAGCAGCCAGGGACAGGGGGTCCAAGAGACCCAGTACTTC,CASSQGQGVQETQYF
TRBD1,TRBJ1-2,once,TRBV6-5,TGTGCCAGCACCAGGACTCGACAGGGCTCCTATGGCTACACCTTC,CASTRTRQGSYGYTF
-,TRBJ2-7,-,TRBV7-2,TGTGCCAGCAGCTTAGGAGGTTCGGGCGGGGTCCCTACCTCCTACGAGCAGTACTTC,CASSLGGSGGVPTSYEQYF
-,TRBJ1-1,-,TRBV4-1,TGCGCCAGCAAAACGGGGCGGGGGCTGGTCACTGAAGCTTTCTTT,CASKTGRGLVTEAFF